The subject of this entry is one TCR beta chain. Its antigen remains unidentified. The data were taken from a study of cytomegalovirus exposure and HLA in healthy donors. Findings and limits, study-wide: Donor immune exposure was known only as CMV serostatus. In a later analysis, across HLA loci, associated TCR counts were highest for DRB1, lowest for HLA-C.

A multiplex PCR was run with 60 Vbeta primers and 13 Jbeta primers. Sequencing used immunoSEQ multiplex PCR; TCRdb keeps in-frame clones, though not all of them. This table has around 190,000 clones, around nine tenths appearing once. The germline gives CDR1 SGHAT, CDR2 FQNNGV. The V segment lost 6 bases and the J segment 0 bases; nucleotides outside the gene matches: 8. This CDR3 spans 15 amino acids. Source material: PBMCs. The source of this sequence is a woman under 30 in good health and CMV-seronegative. The rearrangement uses TRBV11-2 and TRBJ2-7; 7 nucleotides agree with TRBD1. CDR3 nucleotide sequence: TGTGCCAGCAGGGGCTACAGGGGAAGCTCCTACGAGCAGTACTTC. It is translated as CASRGYRGSSYEQYF. The full variable domain, rest sourced from reference TRBV11-2 and TRBJ2-7, is EAGVAQSPRYKIIEKRQSVAFWCNPISGHATLYWYQQILGQGPKLLIQFQNNGVVDDSQLPKDRFSAERLKGVDSTLKIQPAKLEDSAVYLCASRGYRGSSYEQYFGPGTRLTVT.